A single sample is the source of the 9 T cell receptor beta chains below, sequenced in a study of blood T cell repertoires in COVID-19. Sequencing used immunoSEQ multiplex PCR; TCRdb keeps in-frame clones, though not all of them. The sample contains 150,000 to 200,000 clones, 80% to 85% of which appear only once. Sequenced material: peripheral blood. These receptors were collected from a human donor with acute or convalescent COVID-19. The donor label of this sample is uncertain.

The CDR3 region is CASSAYEARTDTQYF. As DNA, the CDR3 is TGTGCCAGCAGTGCCTACGAGGCGCGGACAGATACGCAGTATTTT. This rearrangement joins TRBV2 to TRBJ2-3; D ambiguous. The CDR3 is made up of 15 amino acids. The germline CDR1 and CDR2 sequences are SNHLY and FYNNEI. The V gene lost 4 bases and the J gene lost 3 bases, with 14 bases spanning the gap. Filled out from reference TRBV2 and TRBJ2-3, the complete variable domain reads EPEVTQTPSHQVTQMGQEVILRCVPISNHLYFYWYRQILGQKVEFLVSFYNNEISEKSEIFDDQFSVERPDGSNFTLKIRSTKLEDSAMYFCASSAYEARTDTQYFGPGTRLTVL.

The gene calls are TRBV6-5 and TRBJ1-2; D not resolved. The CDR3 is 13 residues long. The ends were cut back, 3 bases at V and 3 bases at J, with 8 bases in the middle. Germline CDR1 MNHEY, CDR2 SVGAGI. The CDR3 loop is CASSYTAYYGYTF. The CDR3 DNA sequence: TGTGCCAGCAGTTATACAGCCTACTATGGCTACACCTTC.

The CDR3 loop reads CASSLEQGAPGTDTQYF. CDR3 nucleotide sequence: TGTGCCAGCAGTCTTGAACAGGGGGCGCCTGGCACAGATACGCAGTATTTT. The genes are TRBV27 and TRBJ2-3, with 9 positions matching TRBD1. J was trimmed by 1 base and V by 5 bases; bases with no gene match: 10. This CDR3 is 17 amino acids long. Looked up from germline, CDR1 is MNHEY and CDR2 is SMNVEV (reference sequence).

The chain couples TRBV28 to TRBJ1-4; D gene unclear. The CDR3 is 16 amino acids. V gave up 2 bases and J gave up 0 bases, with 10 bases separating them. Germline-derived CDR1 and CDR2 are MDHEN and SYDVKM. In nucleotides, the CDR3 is TGTGCCAGCAGTTTAAGGCGGATAGCAACTAATGAAAAACTGTTTTTT. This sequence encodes CASSLRRIATNEKLFF.

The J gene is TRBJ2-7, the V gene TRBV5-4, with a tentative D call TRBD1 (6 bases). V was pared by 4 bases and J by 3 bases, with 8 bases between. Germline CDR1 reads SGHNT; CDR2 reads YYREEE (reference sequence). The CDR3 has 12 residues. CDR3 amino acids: CASSRDNYEQYF. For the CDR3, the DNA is TGTGCCAGCAGCCGGGACAACTACGAGCAGTACTTC.

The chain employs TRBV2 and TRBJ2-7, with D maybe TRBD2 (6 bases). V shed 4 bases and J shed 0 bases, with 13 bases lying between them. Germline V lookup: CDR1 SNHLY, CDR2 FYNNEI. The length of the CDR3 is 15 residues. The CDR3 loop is CASSVLRGFSYEQYF. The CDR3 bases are TGTGCCAGCAGTGTACTGCGGGGCTTCTCCTACGAGCAGTACTTC.

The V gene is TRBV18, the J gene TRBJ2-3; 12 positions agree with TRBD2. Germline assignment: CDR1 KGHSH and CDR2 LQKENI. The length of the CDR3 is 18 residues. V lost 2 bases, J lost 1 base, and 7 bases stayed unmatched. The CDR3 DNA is TGTGCCAGCTCACCATTAGGACTAGCGGGGTTTGGCACAGATACGCAGTATTTT. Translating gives CASSPLGLAGFGTDTQYF.

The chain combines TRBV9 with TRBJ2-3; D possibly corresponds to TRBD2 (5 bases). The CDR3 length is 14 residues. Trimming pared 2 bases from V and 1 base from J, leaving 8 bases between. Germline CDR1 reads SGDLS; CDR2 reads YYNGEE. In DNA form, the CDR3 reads TGTGCCAGCAGCGTGGAGAGGGGCACAGATACGCAGTATTTT. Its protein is CASSVERGTDTQYF.

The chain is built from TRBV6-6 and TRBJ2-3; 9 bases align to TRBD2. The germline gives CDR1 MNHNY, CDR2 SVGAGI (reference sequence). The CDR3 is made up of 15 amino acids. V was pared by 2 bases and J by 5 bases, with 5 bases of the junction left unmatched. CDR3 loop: CASSYGLAGQDTQYF. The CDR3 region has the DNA TGTGCCAGCAGTTACGGCCTAGCGGGGCAAGATACGCAGTATTTT.